Shown below are 27 T cell receptor beta chains from a single sample sequenced in a study of CD8 T cells in ankylosing spondylitis. TCRdb ran MiXCR on the 5' RACE reads and lists one entry per CDR3 protein. This table has approximately 140,000 distinct CDR3 sequences, approximately 48% appearing once. Input material: synovial fluid, either unsorted or a sorted T cell fraction (not recorded which). Receptors originate from a male donor with ankylosing spondylitis.

The rearrangement joins TRBV5-6 to TRBJ1-2; unclear D gene. Per germline, CDR1 SGHDT and CDR2 YYEEEE. CDR3 length: 14 amino acids. Trimming pared 0 bases from V and 7 bases from J, leaving 13 bases between. CDR3 sequence reads: CASSLVGGFRGYTF. DNA for the CDR3: TGTGCCAGCAGCTTGGTTGGCGGGTTTCGTGGCTACACCTTC. Complete variable domain (other parts from reference TRBV5-6 and TRBJ1-2): DAGVTQSPTHLIKTRGQQVTLRCSPKSGHDTVSWYQQALGQGPQFIFQYYEEEERQRGNFPDRFSGHQFPNYSSELNVNALLLGDSALYLCASSLVGGFRGYTFGSGTRLTVV.

The V call is TRBV20-1, the J call TRBJ1-5; D unclear. CDR3 length: 13 residues. Trimming took off 5 bases at V and 3 bases at J, with 11 bases between the two ends. Germline V CDR1 and CDR2: DFQATT, SNEGSKA (reference sequence). The DNA for the CDR3 is TGCAGTGCTCCACGAAGGCCCAATCAGCCCCAGCATTTT. This sequence encodes CSAPRRPNQPQHF.

The CDR3 here is CASSHAGRGYTF. The CDR3 DNA sequence: TGTGCCAGCAGCCACGCAGGGCGAGGCTACACCTTC. This sequence joins TRBV3-1 and TRBJ1-2, with a tentative D call TRBD1 (5 bases). Trimming left V 3 bases short and J 8 bases short, with 10 bases between. In germline, CDR1 is LGHDT, CDR2 YNNKEL (reference sequence). The CDR3 totals 12 residues.

CDR3 DNA: TGTGCCAGCAGCTACGACAATTCACCCCTCCACTTT. This codes for CASSYDNSPLHF. The V call is TRBV7-3, the J call TRBJ1-6, with unresolved D. The CDR3 runs 12 residues. Germline V gives CDR1 SGHTA, CDR2 FQGTGA. Trimming took 4 bases from V and 7 from J, leaving 5 bases between them.

The gene calls are TRBV20-1 and TRBJ1-5; maybe TRBD1 (6 bases). V was shortened by 3 bases and J by 6 bases, with 12 bases between the two germline ends. The CDR3 has 13 residues. Germline-derived CDR1 and CDR2 are DFQATT and SNEGSKA (reference sequence). CDR3 nucleotides: TGCAGTGCTAGCGGGGACACAGGTCAGCCCCAGCATTTT. Protein: CSASGDTGQPQHF.

This clonotype has a count of ten or more. The CDR3, as DNA: TGTGCCAGCAGCCACTCGACAGGGGCAAGCTCCTACGAGCAGTACTTC. As protein: CASSHSTGASSYEQYF. The chain links TRBV13 to TRBJ2-7, with 8 bases that match TRBD1. The CDR3 has 16 residues. Per the germline V gene, CDR1 is PRHDT and CDR2 is FYEKMQ (reference sequence). V trimming: 5 bases; J trimming: 0 bases; junction bases outside the gene matches: 9.

This clonotype was observed once. The chain joins TRBV7-9 to TRBJ2-2, with 8 bases lining up with TRBD2. The germline V gene encodes CDR1 SEHNR and CDR2 FQNEAQ (reference sequence). The junction had 6 bases not matched to a gene; V was cut back by 5 bases and J by 4 bases. The CDR3 covers 15 residues. CDR3 sequence: CASSPRGEPTGELFF. The CDR3 DNA reads as TGTGCCAGCAGCCCGCGGGGGGAACCCACCGGGGAGCTGTTTTTT.

V usage is TRBV9 and J usage is TRBJ1-3, with TRBD1 matching over 7 bases. Germline loops: CDR1 SGDLS, CDR2 YYNGEE. V shed 4 bases, J shed 0 bases, and the junction held 10 bases outside the gene matches. This CDR3 region has 17 residues. The CDR3 protein is CASSTRTGTYSGNTIYF. The CDR3 bases are TGTGCCAGCAGCACTCGGACAGGTACCTACTCTGGAAACACCATATATTTT.

This clonotype was detected a few times. The V call is TRBV7-8, the J call TRBJ2-7; 10 bases align to TRBD2. Germline CDR1 SGHVS, CDR2 FQNEAQ. The V and J ends lost 1 base and 0 bases, in that order; junction bases with no gene match: 3. CDR3 length: 16 amino acids. CDR3 sequence (DNA): TGTGCCAGCAGCTTAGGGACTAGCGGTAGCTCCTACGAGCAGTACTTC. Protein sequence: CASSLGTSGSSYEQYF.

This chain uses TRBV6-5 with TRBJ2-2; no clear D gene. Germline V gene lookup returns CDR1 MNHEY and CDR2 SVGAGI. CDR3 length: 14 amino acids. V was pared by 2 bases and J by 4 bases, with 8 bases between. The CDR3 DNA is TGTGCCAGCAGTTACACCCACCCCACCGGGGAGCTGTTTTTT. As protein: CASSYTHPTGELFF.

V and J are TRBV7-9 and TRBJ1-1, with 7 bases identical to TRBD1. Germline trimming cut 1 base from V and 11 bases from J; bases unmatched to any gene: 7. The CDR3 runs 13 residues. CDR1 is SEHNR, CDR2 FQNEAQ, per germline (reference sequence). CDR3 bases: TGTGCCAGCAGCTTAGAAGACAGGGCGGATGCTTTCTTT. It is translated as CASSLEDRADAFF.

This clonotype occurred a few times. The rearrangement links TRBV5-6 to TRBJ2-1; 10 bases agree with TRBD2. This CDR3 has 15 residues. Per the germline V gene, CDR1 is SGHDT and CDR2 is YYEEEE. The junction had 6 bases not matched to a gene; V was cut back by 5 bases and J by 4 bases. The CDR3 is CASRPGLAAYNEQFF. The CDR3 nucleotides are TGTGCCAGCAGACCCGGACTAGCGGCTTACAATGAGCAGTTCTTC. Drawing the rest from reference TRBV5-6 and TRBJ2-1, the complete variable domain is DAGVTQSPTHLIKTRGQQVTLRCSPKSGHDTVSWYQQALGQGPQFIFQYYEEEERQRGNFPDRFSGHQFPNYSSELNVNALLLGDSALYLCASRPGLAAYNEQFFGPGTRLTVL.

The J gene is TRBJ2-2, the V gene TRBV6-5, with TRBD2 matching over 9 bases. The CDR3 consists of 15 residues. V gave up 3 bases and J gave up 8 bases; unmatched junction bases: 7. The germline V gene has CDR1 MNHEY and CDR2 SVGAGI. The CDR3 here is CASSYGGGGSGELFF. CDR3 DNA: TGTGCCAGCAGTTATGGCGGGGGGGGGTCGGGGGAGCTGTTTTTT.

The rearrangement joins TRBV5-1 to TRBJ2-7; D gene uncertain. Trimming removed 1 base from V and 2 bases from J, with 10 bases in between. From germline, CDR1 is SGHRS and CDR2 YFSETQ. The CDR3 contains 14 residues. For the CDR3, the DNA is TGCGCCAGCAGCTTGAATCGACCAGCCTACGAGCAGTACTTC. Its translation is CASSLNRPAYEQYF.

This clonotype came up a few times. The chain combines TRBV29-1 with TRBJ2-1; D perhaps matches TRBD2 (5 bases). Looked up from germline, CDR1 is SQVTM and CDR2 is ANQGSEA. This CDR3 is 11 amino acids long. The CDR3 DNA is TGCACCGCGTGGGAGTACAATGAGCAGTTCTTC. Protein: CTAWEYNEQFF.

The chain has TRBV6-2 or TRBV6-3 and TRBJ2-1, with 13 bases matching TRBD2. CDR3 size: 18 residues. Per germline, CDR1 MNHEY and CDR2 SVGEGT. V lost 2 bases and J lost 2; bases outside the gene matches: 6. CDR3 protein: CASSYLSGLAGAYNEQFF. CDR3 sequence (DNA): TGTGCCAGCAGTTACCTCTCCGGACTAGCGGGGGCCTACAATGAGCAGTTCTTC.

The chain combines TRBV5-1 with TRBJ2-1; 8 bases fit TRBD2. Germline CDR1 SGHRS, CDR2 YFSETQ. CDR3 size: 17 residues. J lost 3 bases, V lost 3 bases, and 11 bases had no gene match. The CDR3 region has the DNA TGCGCCAGCAGCTCGGGAGGGCCCCTACTCATCTACAATGAGCAGTTCTTC. Its protein product is CASSSGGPLLIYNEQFF.

This clonotype was recorded a few times. This chain joins TRBV7-9 and TRBJ1-1; D is unresolved. Germline CDR1 reads SEHNR; CDR2 reads FQNEAQ (reference sequence). Trimming stripped 1 base from V and 3 bases from J, with 9 bases between. This CDR3 contains 14 residues. The CDR3 loop is CASSLGGRDTEAFF. DNA of the CDR3: TGTGCCAGCAGCTTAGGTGGCCGGGACACTGAAGCTTTCTTT.

J is TRBJ1-1 and V is TRBV9; D not certain. The CDR3 is made up of 15 amino acids. Germline-derived CDR1 and CDR2 are SGDLS and YYNGEE. Trimming pared 0 bases from V and 4 bases from J, leaving 13 bases between. CDR3 in amino acids: CASSVDYTGGTEAFF. For the CDR3, the DNA is TGTGCCAGCAGCGTAGATTATACTGGTGGCACTGAAGCTTTCTTT.

The chain recombines TRBV20-1 with TRBJ1-2; 7 bases line up with TRBD1. Germline CDR1 is DFQATT and CDR2 is SNEGSKA (reference sequence). The CDR3 has 12 amino acids. After removal of 2 bases from V and 7 bases from J, the junction contained 4 bases not matched to a gene. Here the CDR3 DNA reads TGCAGTGCTAGAACAGGGGAACTTGGCTACACCTTC. Its protein is CSARTGELGYTF.

The chain is built from TRBV6-5 and TRBJ2-7; TRBD2 aligns across 11 bases. CDR3 length: 15 amino acids. The trim removed 2 bases at V and 2 bases at J, leaving 2 bases unmatched. Germline-derived CDR1 and CDR2 are MNHEY and SVGAGI. CDR3 bases: TGTGCCAGCAGTTACATAGCGGGAGGGACCTACGAGCAGTACTTC. Translated, it gives CASSYIAGGTYEQYF.

The sample holds many counts of this clonotype. The chain is built from TRBV5-4 and TRBJ2-7, with 7 bases that match TRBD2. The length of the CDR3 is 13 residues. Germline values: CDR1 SGHNT, CDR2 YYREEE (reference sequence). Trimming took 4 bases from V and 2 from J; bases not matched to a gene: 3. CDR3 in amino acids: CASSPGTTYEQYF. The CDR3 DNA reads TGTGCCAGCAGCCCTGGGACTACCTACGAGCAGTACTTC.

This clonotype was counted between two and nine times. V and J are TRBV27 and TRBJ2-1, with TRBD2 matching over 8 bases. The ends lost 2 bases at V and 0 bases at J; junction bases unmatched: 3. Germline CDR1 is MNHEY and CDR2 is SMNVEV (reference sequence). The CDR3 totals 16 residues. Here the CDR3 reads CASSLIGGGSYNEQFF. The CDR3 DNA sequence: TGTGCCAGCAGTTTAATCGGGGGGGGCTCCTACAATGAGCAGTTCTTC.

V gene TRBV28 combines with J gene TRBJ2-7; 7 bases agree with TRBD1. Germline loops: CDR1 MDHEN, CDR2 SYDVKM. The V and J ends lost 3 bases and 4 bases, in that order; junction bases with no gene match: 9. There are 15 residues in the CDR3. CDR3 nucleotide sequence: TGTGCCAGCAGTTTCCGACAGGGACCTTTTTACGAGCAGTACTTC. Residues: CASSFRQGPFYEQYF.

CDR3 in DNA: TGTGCCAGCAGGGGGTTTAGGACATACACTGAAGCTTTCTTT. It specifies CASRGFRTYTEAFF. This chain uses TRBV27 with TRBJ1-1; D perhaps matches TRBD1 (5 bases). Deletions cut 6 bases from V and 3 bases from J, with 14 bases between. The germline CDR1 and CDR2 sequences are MNHEY and SMNVEV (reference sequence). This CDR3 comprises 14 residues.

The chain links TRBV10-2 to TRBJ2-4; 7 nucleotides agree with TRBD2. This CDR3 is 15 amino acids long. With V trimmed by 4 bases and J by 3 bases, 6 bases remained unmatched. Germline values: CDR1 WSHSY, CDR2 SAAADI. CDR3 sequence (DNA): TGCGCCAGCAGTGTAGGGAGGGAGTTCAAAAACATTCAGTACTTC. It is translated as CASSVGREFKNIQYF.

This clonotype was seen a handful of times. The rearrangement uses TRBV15 and TRBJ1-6, with D possibly TRBD1 on 5 matching bases. Germline lookup yields CDR1 LNHNV and CDR2 YYDKDF (reference sequence). The ends were cut back, 9 bases at V and 7 bases at J, with 10 bases in the middle. The CDR3 sequence is 12 residues long. The CDR3 loop reads CATGTENSPLHF. CDR3 nucleotides: TGTGCCACAGGGACTGAGAATTCACCCCTCCACTTT.